The next 24 T cell receptor delta chains were all read from a single sample in a study of DNA immune sequencing with unique molecular identifiers. Primers for all 8 TRDV and 4 TRDJ genes amplified genomic DNA in 32-plex. Adapter PCR followed two to three barcoding PCR cycles that attached a 12-nucleotide UMI. TCRdb re-called clones from the multiplex PCR reads via CATT. In the table there are more than 2,000 delta-chain clones, roughly 14% of which are singletons. Sequencing used gamma-delta T cells from PBMCs. Receptor source: a human donor in good health.

A word on this clone: This likely reflects a read error, since a far larger clone is one base away. The rearrangement links TRDV2 to TRDJ3; D is undetermined. CDR3 length: 13 amino acids. Germline V gives CDR1 GEAIGNYY, CDR2 EKD. The CDR3 is CACDRINTQQMFF. DNA for the CDR3: TGTGCCTGTGACAGGATTAACACCCAACAGATGTTTTTC.

This clone is classed as medium-sized. The chain recombines TRDV2 with TRDJ1; 11 bases match TRDD3. There are 14 residues in the CDR3. From germline, CDR1 is GEAIGNYY and CDR2 EKD. The V segment lost 3 bases and the J segment 3 bases; nucleotides outside the gene matches: 2. The CDR3 reads CACDPWGIPDKLIF. The CDR3 DNA reads as TGTGCCTGTGACCCCTGGGGGATACCCGATAAACTCATCTTT.

Regarding this clone: The same CDR3 can be traced to other DNA sequences in this sample. With the J gene uncalled, the V gene is TRDV1; the table's D call of TRDD3 was not tested on the DNA. The CDR3 runs to 23 residues. The V gene's germline CDR1 is TSWWSYY and CDR2 QGS. The chain's CDR3 is CALGEKKVLRNPVVGDTRKVVFF. CDR3 DNA sequence: TGTGCTCTTGGGGAAAAGAAGGTTCTACGTAACCCTGTGGTGGGGGATACGCGTAAAGTGGTCTTCTTT.

No V gene was called, and the J gene is TRDJ1; whether TRDD3, the table's D call, matches the DNA was not checked. The CDR3 runs to 16 residues. The CDR3 spells CALGELLGDTADKLIF. CDR3 nucleotides: TGTGCTCTTGGGGAACTACTGGGGGATACGGCCGATAAACTCATCTTT.

By frequency in the sample, this clone is medium-sized. The chain couples TRDV2 to TRDJ1, with 10 bases lining up with TRDD3. Germline V gives CDR1 GEAIGNYY, CDR2 EKD. Losses at the gene ends were 2 bases for V and 2 bases for J; bases not matched to a gene: 4. The CDR3 length is 15 residues. In nucleotides, the CDR3 is TGTGCCTGTGACAGTTTACTGGGGGATACCGATAAACTCATCTTT. This translates into CACDSLLGDTDKLIF.

This clone came up a few times. A far more abundant clone sits one base away, making this likely a read error. This chain joins TRDV2 and TRDJ1; TRDD3 agrees at 7 bases. The V gene's germline CDR1 is GEAIGNYY and CDR2 EKD. The CDR3 consists of 20 residues. This chain's CDR3 is CACDPLASGDIRENTVKLIF. The CDR3 DNA is TGTGCCTGTGACCCGCTCGCCTCTGGGGATATTAGGGAGAACACCGTTAAACTCATCTTT.

This clone showed up just once. No V gene call was produced; the J gene was TRDJ1. This CDR3 comprises 16 residues. CDR3 nucleotides: TGTGCTCTTGGGGACCGCTGCTCCCGACCAGATTGTGGGCTCATCTTT. Translation gives CALGDRCSRPDCGLIF.

Only a few counts were recorded for this clone. Given a much more abundant clone one base away, this may be a read error. This chain links TRDV3 with TRDJ1, with 9 bases fitting TRDD3. The CDR3 covers 18 residues. Germline CDR1 TVYSNPD, CDR2 GDNSRS (reference sequence). After removal of 2 bases from V and 0 bases from J, the junction contained 16 bases not matched to a gene. CDR3: CAFYQRQPGGWDTDKLIF. The CDR3 DNA sequence: TGTGCCTTTTATCAACGACAACCTGGGGGATGGGACACCGATAAACTCATCTTT. Full variable domain (missing parts from reference TRDV3 and TRDJ1): CDKVTQSSPDQTVASGSEVVLLCTYDTVYSNPDLFWYRIRPDYSFQFVFYGDNSRSEGADFTQGRFSVKHILTQKAFHLVISPVRTEDSATYYCAFYQRQPGGWDTDKLIFGKGTRVTVEP.

This clone was found a few times. A much larger clone lies one base from this, so it may be a read error. The V gene is TRDV2, the J gene TRDJ3; possibly TRDD3 for D (5 bases). There are 20 residues in the CDR3. The V and J ends lost 2 bases and 0 bases respectively, with 19 bases between them. Germline V CDR1 and CDR2: GEAIGNYY, EKD. CDR3 region: CACDIPGVGAFSWDTRQMFF. CDR3 bases: TGTGCCTGTGACATCCCCGGGGTTGGGGCCTTCTCCTGGGACACCCGACAGATGTTTTTC.

The sample holds a few counts of this clone. The TCRdb protein, from a much larger clone, departs from this DNA's translation at residue 5, likely by read error; the protein shown derives from the DNA. This chain uses TRDV2 with TRDJ1; the match to TRDD3 covers 11 bases. The germline CDR1 and CDR2 sequences are GEAIGNYY and EKD. V trimming: 4 bases; J trimming: 6 bases; junction bases outside the gene matches: 9. The CDR3 loop spans 15 amino acids. The DNA of the CDR3 is TGTGCCTGTGAGCGGCTGGGGGATACCCCTCATAAACTCATCTTT. Protein sequence: CACERLGDTPHKLIF.

The table lists this clone with a few counts. The likely explanation is a read error, given a far larger clone one base away. This chain links TRDV2 with TRDJ1; D gene ambiguous. Germline CDR1 reads GEAIGNYY; CDR2 reads EKD. Trimming removed 1 base at V and 0 bases at J, with 20 bases between. The CDR3 is made up of 18 amino acids. Here the CDR3 DNA reads TGTGCCTGTGACACGAATTGGGAGAAACCAGGGTACACCGATAAACTCATCTTT. Translation: CACDTNWEKPGYTDKLIF.

This rearrangement joins TRDV2 to TRDJ3; D uncertain. V dropped 0 bases and J dropped 0 bases, with 11 bases sitting between them. The CDR3 is 18 amino acids. Germline V CDR1 and CDR2: GEAIGNYY, EKD. CDR3 loop: CACDTEALSSWDTRQMFF. CDR3 DNA: TGTGCCTGTGACACCGAAGCGCTTAGCTCCTGGGACACCCGACAGATGTTTTTC.

With respect to this clone: This likely stems from a read error, as it lies one base from a far larger clone. The chain employs TRDV1 and TRDJ1; TRDD3 is a possible D gene (6 bases). TCRdb lists no J gene, so it was determined here by aligning the DNA to germline. Germline V CDR1 and CDR2: TSWWSYY, QGS. CDR3 length equals 12 residues. As DNA, the CDR3 is TGCGCTCGGTGGGGGGGAACCGATAAACTCATCTTT. Protein product: CARWGGTDKLIF.

The J gene is given as TRDJ1, and the V gene is not called; the D segment call TRDD3 is taken from the table without a DNA check. CDR3 length: 22 residues. The CDR3 DNA reads TGTGCCTTGGAGGCTTCCCCGAAGGCCGACCACTGGGGGATAATGCACACCGATAAACTCATCTTT. It yields the protein CALEASPKADHWGIMHTDKLIF.

By share of the sample, this clone is medium-sized (0.01 to 0.1%). Here the CDR3 reads CAFMLGAPPGTDKLIF. Written as DNA, the CDR3 is TGTGCCTTTATGCTGGGTGCGCCCCCGGGCACCGATAAACTCATCTTT. V and J are TRDV3 and TRDJ1, with D tentatively TRDD3 (5 bases). V was shortened by 1 base and J by 1 base, with 19 bases between the two germline ends. The CDR3 runs 16 residues. Germline V gene sequence: CDR1 TVYSNPD, CDR2 GDNSRS (reference sequence).

This clone ranks as large. The same CDR3 can be traced to other DNA sequences in this sample. The J gene is TRDJ1, the V gene TRDV2; 9 nucleotides line up with TRDD3. Germline assignment: CDR1 GEAIGNYY and CDR2 EKD. J lost 4 bases, V lost 3 bases, and 20 bases had no gene match. CDR3 length: 19 residues. CDR3 residues: CACDLLGGLGDSSIDKLIF. Here the CDR3 DNA reads TGTGCCTGTGACCTATTAGGAGGACTGGGGGACTCCTCGATCGATAAACTCATCTTT.

This clone has just a few counts. This likely reflects a read error, since a far larger clone is one base away. The identical CDR3 is also encoded by other nucleotide sequences in the sample. V gene TRDV2 combines with J gene TRDJ3, with 8 bases fitting TRDD3. Per germline, CDR1 GEAIGNYY and CDR2 EKD. CDR3 size: 19 residues. The CDR3 nucleotides are TGTGCCTGTGACACCCTACTGGGGGCCAGCTCCTGGGATACCCGACAGATGTTTTTC. Its translation is CACDTLLGASSWDTRQMFF.

In the case of this clone: This likely reflects a read error, since a far larger clone is one base away. Because the CDR3's place on the DNA is in doubt, the DNA is left out and the CDR3 is given as listed by TCRdb. No J gene was named, though the V gene is TRAV29/DV5; no DNA check was done on the table's D call, TRDD3. Germline V gives CDR1 NSMFDY, CDR2 ISSIKDK. The CDR3 comprises 24 residues, both ends counted. The CDR3 is CSVLLCSKPKRRLPTGGYEVKLIF.

This clone is labeled medium-sized (0.01 to 0.1%). This chain links TRDV2 with TRDJ3, with 9 bases fitting TRDD3. The V and J ends lost 0 bases and 0 bases, in that order; junction bases with no gene match: 8. From germline, CDR1 is GEAIGNYY and CDR2 EKD. This CDR3 is built from 20 residues. CDR3 in amino acids: CACDTLGDGVPSWDTRQMFF. As DNA, the CDR3 is TGTGCCTGTGACACCCTGGGGGATGGGGTTCCCTCCTGGGACACCCGACAGATGTTTTTC.

The table lists this clone with a few counts. A read error is likely here: a far larger clone is one base away. The sample holds other DNA sequences that translate to the same CDR3. The rearrangement uses TRDV2 and TRDJ1; TRDD3 matches 7 bases. The CDR3 loop spans 15 amino acids. From germline, CDR1 is GEAIGNYY and CDR2 EKD. J lost 0 bases, V lost 3 bases, and 6 bases had no gene match. The CDR3 here is CACDLLGTNTDKLIF. CDR3 nucleotides: TGTGCCTGTGACCTACTGGGGACTAACACCGATAAACTCATCTTT.

This clone is medium-sized within its sample. The chain recombines TRDV3 with TRDJ1; the D gene is possibly TRDD2 (9 bases). Trimming left V 3 bases short and J 0 bases short, with 32 bases between. The germline V gene has CDR1 TVYSNPD and CDR2 GDNSRS (reference sequence). The CDR3 contains 20 residues. This CDR3 reads CALRPSFLQAGGPNTDKLIF. DNA of the CDR3: TGTGCCTTGAGACCCTCCTTCCTACAGGCTGGGGGACCAAACACCGATAAACTCATCTTT.

The table lists this clone with a few counts. A far bigger clonotype differs at one base, so this is likely a read error. Other DNA sequences within the sample encode an identical CDR3. This chain links TRDV2 with TRDJ1; D uncertain. The CDR3 covers 14 residues. CDR1 is GEAIGNYY and CDR2 is EKD in the germline V gene. The CDR3 DNA follows: TGTGCCTGTGACCCACTCGGGAACACCGATAAGCTCATCTTT. Residues: CACDPLGNTDKLIF.

The gene calls are TRDV1 and TRDJ1, with TRDD3 matching over 11 bases. No J gene is reported in TCRdb; it was inferred here by comparing the DNA with germline. From germline, CDR1 is TSWWSYY and CDR2 QGS. The J segment lost 5 bases and the V segment lost 5 bases, leaving 28 bases of the junction unmatched. There are 22 residues in the CDR3. CDR3 sequence (DNA): TGTGCTCTTGGGACCTCTCCTACGTTTTGGGGGATACGAGGCTCCGCTCAAGATAAACTCATCTTT. Its protein product is CALGTSPTFWGIRGSAQDKLIF.

This clone is large in the sample. This same CDR3 is encoded by further DNA sequences in the sample. The chain carries TRDV2 and TRDJ1; TRDD3 agrees at 9 bases. CDR1 GEAIGNYY and CDR2 EKD come from the germline V gene. The CDR3 extends over 18 amino acids. V was clipped by 9 bases and J by 0 bases; unmatched bases: 19. In DNA, the CDR3 is TGTGCCGTTTTGGGACTGGTCCAACTGGGGGAATACACCGATAAACTCATCTTT. It is translated as CAVLGLVQLGEYTDKLIF.